The 5 T cell receptor beta chains given below trace back to one sample, sequenced in a study of blood T cell repertoires in COVID-19. Here immunoSEQ multiplex PCR was the method, and the copy in TCRdb shows in-frame clones only, minus some. Here the sample spans some 250,000 clones, approximately 86% being singletons. Material: peripheral blood. The receptors were sampled from a man aged 30 to 39 with active or convalescent COVID-19.

The chain uses TRBV9 and TRBJ1-1; no firm D call. The CDR3 totals 15 residues. Germline CDR1 is SGDLS and CDR2 is YYNGEE. Trimming left V 1 base short and J 0 bases short, with 10 bases between. CDR3 region: CASSVLENLNTEAFF. The CDR3 nucleotides read TGTGCCAGCAGCGTACTAGAAAATCTGAACACTGAAGCTTTCTTT.

The gene calls are TRBV5-1 and TRBJ2-3; TRBD2 is a possible D gene (6 bases). V lost 0 bases and J 5 bases, leaving 13 bases between the germline ends. Germline V gives CDR1 SGHRS, CDR2 YFSETQ. This CDR3 has 15 residues. The CDR3 sequence: CASSLAWGDRDTQYF. The DNA for the CDR3 is TGCGCCAGCAGCTTGGCCTGGGGGGATCGAGATACGCAGTATTTT.

A single count supports this clone. The J gene is TRBJ1-4, the V gene TRBV5-1; possible D gene TRBD1, 6 bases. V lost 5 bases and J 0 bases, leaving 11 bases between the germline ends. This CDR3 comprises 15 residues. CDR1 and CDR2 (germline): SGHRS, YFSETQ. The CDR3 nucleotides are TGCGCCAGCAGAGGGGGAATAGCAACTAATGAAAAACTGTTTTTT. Its protein is CASRGGIATNEKLFF.

The chain's CDR3 is CASSLFPDTEAFF. CDR3 sequence (DNA): TGTGCCAGCAGCTTGTTCCCTGACACTGAAGCTTTCTTT. The V gene is TRBV5-8, the J gene TRBJ1-1; D is undetermined. V shed 1 base and J shed 3 bases, with 7 bases lying between them. CDR1 and CDR2 (germline): SGHTS, YDEGEE. This CDR3 is built from 13 residues.

This chain joins TRBV4-2 and TRBJ1-2; weak D call: TRBD1 (6 bases). The V gene lost 2 bases and the J gene lost 2 bases, with 12 bases spanning the gap. Germline V gene lookup returns CDR1 LGHNA and CDR2 YNFKEQ. This CDR3 spans 15 amino acids. The CDR3 protein is CASSQPAGQNYGYTF. CDR3 in DNA: TGTGCCAGCAGCCAACCCGCTGGACAGAACTATGGCTACACCTTC.